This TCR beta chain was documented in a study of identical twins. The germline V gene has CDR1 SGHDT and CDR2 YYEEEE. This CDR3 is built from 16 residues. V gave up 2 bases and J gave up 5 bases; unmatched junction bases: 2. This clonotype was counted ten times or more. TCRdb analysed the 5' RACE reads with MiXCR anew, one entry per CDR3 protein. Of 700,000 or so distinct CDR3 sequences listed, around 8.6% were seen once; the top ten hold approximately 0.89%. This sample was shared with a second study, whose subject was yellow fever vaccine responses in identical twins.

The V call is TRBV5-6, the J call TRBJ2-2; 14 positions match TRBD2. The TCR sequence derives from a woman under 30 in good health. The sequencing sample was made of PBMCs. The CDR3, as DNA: TGTGCCAGCAGCTTTTGGACTAGCGGGGGGACCGGGGAGCTGTTTTTT. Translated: CASSFWTSGGTGELFF.